These 30 T cell receptor beta chains came from one sample sequenced in a study of radiation and T cells in renal cell carcinoma (dated by TCRdb to 2020 to 2022). The method was the immunoSEQ multiplex PCR assay. TCRdb obtained this table from immuneACCESS and retained in-frame rearrangements with V and J assigned. These tables miss some clones; where compared with another copy, unresolved V genes account for less than half of the shortfall, and the remainder is unexplained. This sample gives more than 100,000 clones in total; 70% to 90% of them show up just once. Jointly, the top ten make up 5.5% to 6.5% of the sample. Read against the paper, the sample's time point label means: blood 2 weeks post-SBRT. The treatment or condition label corresponds to: 15 Gy SBRT to primary tumor, nephrectomy 4 weeks later. Sequencing used blood, obtained from a patient whose treatment included radiotherapy and nephrectomy. These receptors all stem from a woman aged 70-85 years with renal cell carcinoma.

This clone was seen only once. The V and J genes are TRBV6-1 and TRBJ2-5; D possibly corresponds to TRBD1 (5 bases). The CDR3 runs 13 residues. The V and J ends lost 3 bases and 11 bases respectively, with 16 bases between them. The V gene's germline CDR1 is MNHNS and CDR2 SASEGT. The chain's CDR3 is CASSDRETGEQYF. CDR3 in DNA: TGTGCCAGCAGTGACAGGGAAACTGGAGAGCAGTACTTC.

The J gene is TRBJ1-5, the V gene TRBV19; D is undetermined. The ends were cut back, 3 bases at V and 8 bases at J, with 11 bases in the middle. Germline CDR1 LNHDA, CDR2 SQIVND (reference sequence). The CDR3 length is 13 residues. The CDR3 sequence is CASSIGDPEPQHF. DNA for the CDR3: TGTGCCAGTAGTATCGGGGATCCGGAGCCCCAGCATTTT.

V gene TRBV19 combines with J gene TRBJ1-1; maybe TRBD1 (5 bases). Trimming took off 4 bases at V and 0 bases at J, with 21 bases between the two ends. CDR1 and CDR2 (germline): LNHDA, SQIVND (reference sequence). The CDR3 covers 18 residues. The CDR3 sequence: CASSTKGRSNFMNTEAFF. CDR3 DNA: TGTGCCAGTAGTACCAAGGGACGGTCCAACTTTATGAACACTGAAGCTTTCTTT.

The CDR3 DNA follows: TGTGCCAGCAGGGACTACGGAGATTCACCCCTCCACTTT. It yields the protein CASRDYGDSPLHF. The chain recombines TRBV27 with TRBJ1-6, with no clear D. Between the trimmed V and J ends, which lost 6 bases and 8 bases, there was a span of 11 bases. This CDR3 is 13 amino acids long. CDR1 is MNHEY, CDR2 SMNVEV, per germline (reference sequence).

The chain has TRBV5-5 and TRBJ2-5; 8 nucleotides agree with TRBD1. Germline CDR1 and CDR2: SGHKS and YYEKEE (reference sequence). This CDR3 region has 14 residues. The V gene end was trimmed by 5 bases and the J gene end by 5 bases; junction bases not matched to a gene: 8. CDR3 in DNA: TGTGCCAGCAGTCCAGGGGGCCTTAGGGAGACCCAGTACTTC. Amino acids: CASSPGGLRETQYF.

The chain is built from TRBV10-3 and TRBJ1-1; 11 nucleotides line up with TRBD1. The length of the CDR3 is 20 residues. Trimming at V came to 3 bases and at J to 4 bases, leaving 19 bases not matched to a gene. The germline V gene encodes CDR1 ENHRY and CDR2 SYGVKD. CDR3 region: CAISDTDLPGQGVLITEAFF. The CDR3 DNA follows: TGTGCCATCAGTGACACAGACCTTCCGGGACAGGGGGTCTTGATCACTGAAGCTTTCTTT.

The sample holds one count of this clone. The chain links TRBV13 to TRBJ2-2; 8 bases line up with TRBD1. The length of the CDR3 is 15 residues. Germline lookup yields CDR1 PRHDT and CDR2 FYEKMQ (reference sequence). J was trimmed by 4 bases and V by 6 bases; bases with no gene match: 7. CDR3 sequence (DNA): TGTGCCAGCAGACACGACAGGGGAGGCACCGGGGAGCTGTTTTTT. As protein: CASRHDRGGTGELFF. Complete variable domain (other parts from reference TRBV13 and TRBJ2-2): AAGVIQSPRHLIKEKRETATLKCYPIPRHDTVYWYQQGPGQDPQFLISFYEKMQSDKGSIPDRFSAQQFSDYHSELNMSSLELGDSALYFCASRHDRGGTGELFFGEGSRLTVL.

The gene calls are TRBV6-1 and TRBJ1-4; no clear D gene. Per the germline V gene, CDR1 is MNHNS and CDR2 is SASEGT. The CDR3 spans 14 residues. CDR3 sequence reads: CALSPVATNEKLFF. The DNA of the CDR3 is TGTGCTTTGAGCCCCGTTGCAACTAATGAAAAACTGTTTTTT.

This rearrangement joins TRBV27 to TRBJ2-5, with a tentative D call TRBD2 (6 bases). Deletions cut 6 bases from V and 2 bases from J, with 10 bases between. CDR3 length equals 13 residues. Germline V gene data show CDR1 as MNHEY and CDR2 as SMNVEV (reference sequence). The DNA for the CDR3 is TGTGCCAGCAGGGGACTCTGGCAAGAGACCCAGTACTTC. Its translation is CASRGLWQETQYF.

This chain links TRBV5-1 with TRBJ2-5, with D unclear. Germline assignment: CDR1 SGHRS and CDR2 YFSETQ. V lost 8 bases, J lost 1 base, and 24 bases lay in between. The CDR3 spans 17 residues. CDR3 amino acids: CARYIGCVQKVQETQYF. As DNA, the CDR3 is TGCGCCAGATATATAGGTTGTGTACAAAAAGTCCAAGAGACCCAGTACTTC.

V usage is TRBV7-2 and J usage is TRBJ2-7; D perhaps matches TRBD2 (8 bases). The V gene lost 4 bases and the J gene lost 11 bases, with 18 bases spanning the gap. CDR3 length equals 13 residues. Germline V CDR1 and CDR2: SGHTA, FQGNSA. DNA for the CDR3: TGTGCCAGCAGCTCCCGGGGGGGGACAGAGAAGTACTTC. Encoded protein: CASSSRGGTEKYF.

The rearrangement joins TRBV5-4 to TRBJ1-3; TRBD1 aligns across 8 bases. Unmatched junction bases numbered 6, after V lost 4 bases and J lost 0 bases. This CDR3 has 16 amino acids. From germline, CDR1 is SGHNT and CDR2 YYREEE (reference sequence). The CDR3 coding sequence is TGTGCCAGCAGCATCGGACAGGGACGCTCTGGAAACACCATATATTTT. It yields the protein CASSIGQGRSGNTIYF.

The chain recombines TRBV19 with TRBJ2-3, with a tentative D call TRBD1 (5 bases). Per germline, CDR1 LNHDA and CDR2 SQIVND (reference sequence). The V end lost 5 bases, the J end lost 2 bases, and 11 bases lay between the germline ends. This CDR3 is 14 amino acids long. The CDR3 DNA reads TGTGCCAGTAGTCGAGACAGCCACACAGATACGCAGTATTTT. This sequence encodes CASSRDSHTDTQYF.

This clone was seen a handful of times. V gene TRBV4-2 combines with J gene TRBJ1-1; 7 bases are shared with TRBD1. The V and J ends lost 1 base and 6 bases, in that order; junction bases with no gene match: 8. The CDR3 runs 15 residues. The germline V gene has CDR1 LGHNA and CDR2 YNFKEQ. DNA of the CDR3: TGTGCCAGCAGCCAAGGGGACAGACCGAAGGCTGAAGCTTTCTTT. Translated: CASSQGDRPKAEAFF.

The chain links TRBV19 to TRBJ1-6; D possibly corresponds to TRBD1 (5 bases). Per the germline V gene, CDR1 is LNHDA and CDR2 is SQIVND (reference sequence). V lost 8 bases to trimming and J lost 6 bases, with 8 bases between them. The CDR3 contains 12 residues. DNA of the CDR3: TGTGCCAGTGGACACCCTAATTCACCCCTCCACTTT. As protein: CASGHPNSPLHF.

The genes are TRBV7-8 and TRBJ1-2; D might be TRBD1 (5 bases). Germline CDR1 and CDR2: SGHVS and FQNEAQ. CDR3 length: 13 residues. V was shortened by 5 bases and J by 8 bases, with 15 bases between the two germline ends. The CDR3 reads CASSPHGAEGYTF. DNA of the CDR3: TGTGCCAGCAGCCCCCACGGGGCGGAGGGCTACACCTTC.

The chain recombines TRBV9 with TRBJ1-1; D unclear. Trimming shortened V by 3 bases and J by 0 bases, and 9 bases separated the two germline ends. Germline V lookup: CDR1 SGDLS, CDR2 YYNGEE. The CDR3 extends over 14 amino acids. CDR3 coding DNA: TGTGCCAGCAGCGAGACGGGGATGAACACTGAAGCTTTCTTT. Translating it yields CASSETGMNTEAFF. The full variable domain, in which reference TRBV9 and TRBJ1-1 provide the parts outside the CDR3, is DSGVTQTPKHLITATGQRVTLRCSPRSGDLSVYWYQQSLDQGLQFLIQYYNGEERAKGNILERFSAQQFPDLHSELNLSSLELGDSALYFCASSETGMNTEAFFGQGTRLTVV.

The count of this clone is one. The chain links TRBV25-1 to TRBJ1-6; 9 bases align to TRBD1. Germline CDR1 is MGHDK and CDR2 is SYGVNS. The CDR3 extends over 17 amino acids. V shed 7 bases, J shed 8 bases, and the junction held 15 bases outside the gene matches. The CDR3 sequence: CASTLTGTGSPYSPLHF. The CDR3 coding sequence is TGTGCCAGCACCCTGACCGGGACAGGGAGTCCTTATTCACCCCTCCACTTT.

This clone was observed once. The chain combines TRBV6-5 with TRBJ1-1, with a possible D match to TRBD1 (6 bases). Germline V gene data show CDR1 as MNHEY and CDR2 as SVGAGI. The CDR3 length is 16 residues. V dropped 2 bases and J dropped 0 bases, with 13 bases sitting between them. CDR3 DNA sequence: TGTGCCAGCAGTTACACAGACAGGCCCATGAACACTGAAGCTTTCTTT. It specifies CASSYTDRPMNTEAFF.

This clone was observed a handful of times. The chain uses TRBV4-1 and TRBJ1-1; no reliable D call. The CDR3 is 15 residues long. Germline V gene data show CDR1 as MGHRA and CDR2 as YSYEKL. V lost 4 bases and J 1 base, leaving 13 bases between the germline ends. DNA of the CDR3: TGCGCCAGCAGCCCCTCGGCAGCACAGAACACTGAAGCTTTCTTT. Protein product: CASSPSAAQNTEAFF.

The V call is TRBV5-1, the J call TRBJ2-2; 9 bases line up with TRBD1. Germline V gene sequence: CDR1 SGHRS, CDR2 YFSETQ. This CDR3 has 16 amino acids. The trim removed 3 bases at V and 6 bases at J, leaving 9 bases unmatched. CDR3 residues: CASSSHRGQNAGELFF. CDR3 nucleotides: TGCGCCAGCAGCTCCCACAGGGGGCAAAACGCCGGGGAGCTGTTTTTT.

The chain employs TRBV4-3 and TRBJ2-3, with 9 positions matching TRBD2. V gave up 0 bases and J gave up 0 bases; unmatched junction bases: 4. Looked up from germline, CDR1 is LGHNA and CDR2 is YSLEER. The CDR3 is made up of 17 amino acids. Here the CDR3 reads CASSQDGGGASTDTQYF. The CDR3 region has the DNA TGCGCCAGCAGCCAAGACGGCGGGGGGGCCAGCACAGATACGCAGTATTTT.

This rearrangement joins TRBV20-1 to TRBJ1-2; possibly TRBD1 for D (5 bases). The CDR3 contains 11 residues. Per germline, CDR1 DFQATT and CDR2 SNEGSKA (reference sequence). The V and J ends lost 5 bases and 5 bases respectively, with 9 bases between them. The CDR3 sequence is CSAWGVYGYTF. The CDR3 nucleotides are TGCAGTGCTTGGGGCGTTTATGGCTACACCTTC.

V is TRBV7-2 and J is TRBJ1-1; perhaps TRBD1 as D (5 bases). The V gene lost 6 bases and the J gene lost 1 base, with 9 bases spanning the gap. The CDR3 extends over 13 amino acids. In germline, CDR1 is SGHTA, CDR2 FQGNSA. This chain's CDR3 is CASSSQGNTEAFF. The DNA for the CDR3 is TGTGCCAGCAGTTCCCAGGGGAACACTGAAGCTTTCTTT.

The genes are TRBV11-3 and TRBJ2-5; 8 positions match TRBD1. Per germline, CDR1 SGHNT and CDR2 YENEEA. V shed 5 bases and J 6 bases; nucleotides not matched to a gene: 8. The CDR3 spans 14 residues. The CDR3 nucleotides are TGTGCCAGCAGCCCAGGACAGGGTGGGAAGACCCAGTACTTC. This codes for CASSPGQGGKTQYF.

This clone was seen only a few times. The rearrangement uses TRBV19 and TRBJ1-1; D ambiguous. CDR3 length: 15 amino acids. The V gene's germline CDR1 is LNHDA and CDR2 SQIVND (reference sequence). With 0 bases removed from V and 0 bases from J, the gap between germline ends came to 8 bases. The DNA of the CDR3 is TGTGCCAGTAGTATAGATTGGCGTTTGAACACTGAAGCTTTCTTT. It yields the protein CASSIDWRLNTEAFF.

The chain couples TRBV10-3 to TRBJ2-3, with D possibly TRBD2 on 5 matching bases. The CDR3 length is 15 residues. CDR1 is ENHRY, CDR2 SYGVKD, per germline. Trimming pared 7 bases from V and 3 bases from J, leaving 17 bases between. The CDR3: CAINEGEVHTDTQYF. In DNA form, the CDR3 reads TGTGCCATCAACGAGGGCGAGGTTCATACAGATACGCAGTATTTT.

This chain connects TRBV2 to TRBJ1-5; D is uncertain. The V gene's germline CDR1 is SNHLY and CDR2 FYNNEI. Trimming removed 11 bases from V and 2 bases from J, with 16 bases in between. The CDR3 length is 14 residues. The CDR3 spells CAPRDRSGNQPQHF. CDR3 bases: TGTGCCCCCAGAGATAGGTCCGGCAATCAGCCCCAGCATTTT.

The V gene is TRBV5-1, the J gene TRBJ2-4; possibly TRBD1 for D (5 bases). Trimming stripped 0 bases from V and 6 bases from J, with 7 bases between. Germline V gives CDR1 SGHRS, CDR2 YFSETQ. The CDR3 has 13 amino acids. Written as DNA, the CDR3 is TGCGCCAGCAGCTTGGGACAGCCAAACATTCAGTACTTC. Amino acid sequence: CASSLGQPNIQYF.

V is TRBV7-2 and J is TRBJ2-3; unclear D gene. Trimming left V 2 bases short and J 8 bases short, with 14 bases between. The CDR3 runs 14 residues. Germline values: CDR1 SGHTA, CDR2 FQGNSA. Written as DNA, the CDR3 is TGTGCCAGCAGCTTAAGGTTCCCGACTTTTACGCAGTATTTT. Translation: CASSLRFPTFTQYF.